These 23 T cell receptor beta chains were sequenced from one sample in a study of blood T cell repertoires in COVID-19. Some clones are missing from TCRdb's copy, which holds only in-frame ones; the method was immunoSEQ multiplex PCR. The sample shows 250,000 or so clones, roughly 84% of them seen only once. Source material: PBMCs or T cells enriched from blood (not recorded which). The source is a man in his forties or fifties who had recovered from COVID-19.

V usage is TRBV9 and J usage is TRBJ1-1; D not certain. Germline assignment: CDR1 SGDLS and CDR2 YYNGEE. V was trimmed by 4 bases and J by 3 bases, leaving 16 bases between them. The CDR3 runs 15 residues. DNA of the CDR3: TGTGCCAGCAGCCCCCCCGCATCGCAGTACACTGAAGCTTTCTTT. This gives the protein CASSPPASQYTEAFF.

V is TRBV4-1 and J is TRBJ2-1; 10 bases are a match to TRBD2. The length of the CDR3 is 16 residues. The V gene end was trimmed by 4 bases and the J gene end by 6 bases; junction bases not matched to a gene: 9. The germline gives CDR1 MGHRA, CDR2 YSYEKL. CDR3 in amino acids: CASSRVPLAGFNEQFF. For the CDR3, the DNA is TGCGCCAGCAGCCGAGTCCCACTAGCGGGGTTCAATGAGCAGTTCTTC.

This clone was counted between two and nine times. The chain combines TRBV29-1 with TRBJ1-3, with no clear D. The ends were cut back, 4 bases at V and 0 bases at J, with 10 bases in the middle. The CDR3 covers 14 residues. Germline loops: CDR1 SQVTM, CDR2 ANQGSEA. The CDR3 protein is CSVVGQNSGNTIYF. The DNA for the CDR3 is TGCAGCGTTGTTGGGCAGAACTCTGGAAACACCATATATTTT.

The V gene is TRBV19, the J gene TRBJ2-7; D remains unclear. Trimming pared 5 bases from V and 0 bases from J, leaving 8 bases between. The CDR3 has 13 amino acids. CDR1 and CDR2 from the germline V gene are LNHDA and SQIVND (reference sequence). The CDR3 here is CASSSRVSYEQYF. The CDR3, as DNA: TGTGCCAGTAGTTCGAGAGTCTCCTACGAGCAGTACTTC.

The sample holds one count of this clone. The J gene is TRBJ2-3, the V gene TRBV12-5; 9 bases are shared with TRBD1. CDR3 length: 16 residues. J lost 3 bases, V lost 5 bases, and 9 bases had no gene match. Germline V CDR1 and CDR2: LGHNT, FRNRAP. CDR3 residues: CASGIDRGKVTDTQYF. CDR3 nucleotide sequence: TGTGCTAGTGGTATCGACAGGGGGAAGGTTACAGATACGCAGTATTTT.

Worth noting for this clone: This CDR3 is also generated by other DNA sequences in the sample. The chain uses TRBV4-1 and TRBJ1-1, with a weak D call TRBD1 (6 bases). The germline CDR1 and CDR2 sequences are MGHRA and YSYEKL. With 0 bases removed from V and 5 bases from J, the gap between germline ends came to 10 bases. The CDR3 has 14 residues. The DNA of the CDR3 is TGCGCCAGCAGCCAAGATAGGGGGAGAACTGAAGCTTTCTTT. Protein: CASSQDRGRTEAFF.

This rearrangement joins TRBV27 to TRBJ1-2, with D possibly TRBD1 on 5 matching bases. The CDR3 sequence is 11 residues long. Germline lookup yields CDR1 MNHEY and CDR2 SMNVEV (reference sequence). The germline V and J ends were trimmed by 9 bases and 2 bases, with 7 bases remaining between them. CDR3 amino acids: CARQENYGYTF. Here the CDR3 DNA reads TGTGCCAGACAGGAAAACTATGGCTACACCTTC.

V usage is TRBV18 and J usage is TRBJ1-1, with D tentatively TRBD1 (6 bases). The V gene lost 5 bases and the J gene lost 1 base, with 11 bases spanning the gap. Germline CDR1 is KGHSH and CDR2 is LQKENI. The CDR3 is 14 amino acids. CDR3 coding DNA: TGTGCCAGCTCAACCTCAGGGGAGAACACTGAAGCTTTCTTT. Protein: CASSTSGENTEAFF.

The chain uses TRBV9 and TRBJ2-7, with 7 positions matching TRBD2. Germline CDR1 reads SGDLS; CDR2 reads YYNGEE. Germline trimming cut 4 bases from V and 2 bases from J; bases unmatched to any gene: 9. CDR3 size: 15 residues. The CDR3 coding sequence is TGTGCCAGCAGCCCTTCGGGGGGACCCGCCTACGAGCAGTACTTC. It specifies CASSPSGGPAYEQYF. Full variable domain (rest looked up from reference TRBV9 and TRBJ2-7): DSGVTQTPKHLITATGQRVTLRCSPRSGDLSVYWYQQSLDQGLQFLIQYYNGEERAKGNILERFSAQQFPDLHSELNLSSLELGDSALYFCASSPSGGPAYEQYFGPGTRLTVT.

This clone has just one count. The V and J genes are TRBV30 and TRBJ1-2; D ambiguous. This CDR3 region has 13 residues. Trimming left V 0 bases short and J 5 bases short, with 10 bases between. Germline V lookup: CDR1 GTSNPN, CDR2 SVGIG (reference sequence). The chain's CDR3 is CAWSVPYDYGYTF. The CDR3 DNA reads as TGTGCCTGGAGTGTACCCTATGATTATGGCTACACCTTC.

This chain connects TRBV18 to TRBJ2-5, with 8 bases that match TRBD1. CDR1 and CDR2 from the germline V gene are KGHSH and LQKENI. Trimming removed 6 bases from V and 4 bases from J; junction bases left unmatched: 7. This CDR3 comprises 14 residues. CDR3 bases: TGTGCCAGCTCCCGACAGGGGTCAGGAGAGACCCAGTACTTC. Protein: CASSRQGSGETQYF.

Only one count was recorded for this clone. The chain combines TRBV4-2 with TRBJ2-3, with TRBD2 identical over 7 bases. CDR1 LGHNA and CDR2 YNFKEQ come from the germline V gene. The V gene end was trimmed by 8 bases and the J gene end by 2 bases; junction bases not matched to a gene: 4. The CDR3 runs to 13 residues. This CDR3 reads CASAGTTTDTQYF. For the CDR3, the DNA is TGTGCCAGCGCCGGGACTACCACAGATACGCAGTATTTT.

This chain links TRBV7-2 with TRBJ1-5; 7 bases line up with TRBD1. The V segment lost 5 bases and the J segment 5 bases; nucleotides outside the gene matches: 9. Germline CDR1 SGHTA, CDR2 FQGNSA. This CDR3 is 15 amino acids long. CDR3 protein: CASSHTLQGYQPQHF. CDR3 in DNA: TGTGCCAGCAGCCACACACTACAGGGGTATCAGCCCCAGCATTTT.

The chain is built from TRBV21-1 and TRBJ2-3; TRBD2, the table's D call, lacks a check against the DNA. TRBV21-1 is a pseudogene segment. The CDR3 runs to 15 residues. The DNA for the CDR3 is TGTGCCAGCAACTTAACTAGCGGGGTAAAAGATACGCAGTATTTT. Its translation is CASNLTSGVKDTQYF.

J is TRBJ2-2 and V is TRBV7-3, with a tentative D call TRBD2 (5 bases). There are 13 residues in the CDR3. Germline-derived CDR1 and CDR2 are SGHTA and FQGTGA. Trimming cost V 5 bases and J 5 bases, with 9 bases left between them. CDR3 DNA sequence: TGTGCCAGCAGCCCATCGGGGACCGGGGAGCTGTTTTTT. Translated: CASSPSGTGELFF. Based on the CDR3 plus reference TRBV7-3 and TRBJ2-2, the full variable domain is GAGVSQTPSNKVTEKGKYVELRCDPISGHTALYWYRQSLGQGPEFLIYFQGTGAADDSGLPNDRFFAVRPEGSVSTLKIQRTERGDSAVYLCASSPSGTGELFFGEGSRLTVL.

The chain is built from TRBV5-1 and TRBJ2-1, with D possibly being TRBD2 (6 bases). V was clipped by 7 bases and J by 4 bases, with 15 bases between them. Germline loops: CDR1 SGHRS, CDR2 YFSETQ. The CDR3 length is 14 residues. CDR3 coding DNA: TGCGCCAGCCGAACGGGGGAACGGTACAATGAGCAGTTCTTC. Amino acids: CASRTGERYNEQFF.

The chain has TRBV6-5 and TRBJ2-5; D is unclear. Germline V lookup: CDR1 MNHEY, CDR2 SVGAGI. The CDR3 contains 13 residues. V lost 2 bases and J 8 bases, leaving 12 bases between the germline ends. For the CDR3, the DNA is TGTGCCAGCAGTTACGGGCAGCTACGAACCCAGTACTTC. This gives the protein CASSYGQLRTQYF.

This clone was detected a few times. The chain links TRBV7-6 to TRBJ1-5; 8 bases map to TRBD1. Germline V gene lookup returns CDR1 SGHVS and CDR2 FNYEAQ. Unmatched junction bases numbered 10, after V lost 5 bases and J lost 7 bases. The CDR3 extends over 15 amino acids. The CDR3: CASSPRTGRNQPQHF. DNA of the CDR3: TGTGCCAGCAGCCCCAGGACAGGGAGAAACCAGCCCCAGCATTTT.

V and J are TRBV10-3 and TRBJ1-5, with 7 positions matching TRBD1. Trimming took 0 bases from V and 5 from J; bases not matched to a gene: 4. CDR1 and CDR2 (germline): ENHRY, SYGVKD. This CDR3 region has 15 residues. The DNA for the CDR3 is TGTGCCATCAGTGAGTCGACAGGGATTGATCAGCCCCAGCATTTT. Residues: CAISESTGIDQPQHF.

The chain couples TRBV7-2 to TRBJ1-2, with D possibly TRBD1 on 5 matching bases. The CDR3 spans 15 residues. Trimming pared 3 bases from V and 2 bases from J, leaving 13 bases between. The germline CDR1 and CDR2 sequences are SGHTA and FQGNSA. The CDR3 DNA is TGTGCCAGCAGCTTCGGCCTTGACAGCAACTATGGCTACACCTTC. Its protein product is CASSFGLDSNYGYTF.

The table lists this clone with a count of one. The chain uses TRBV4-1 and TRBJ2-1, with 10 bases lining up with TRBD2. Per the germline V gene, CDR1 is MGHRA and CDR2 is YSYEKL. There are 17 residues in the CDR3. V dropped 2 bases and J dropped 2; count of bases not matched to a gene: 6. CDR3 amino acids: CASSQTLLAGAYNEQFF. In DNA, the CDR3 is TGCGCCAGCAGCCAAACGCTCCTAGCGGGGGCCTACAATGAGCAGTTCTTC.

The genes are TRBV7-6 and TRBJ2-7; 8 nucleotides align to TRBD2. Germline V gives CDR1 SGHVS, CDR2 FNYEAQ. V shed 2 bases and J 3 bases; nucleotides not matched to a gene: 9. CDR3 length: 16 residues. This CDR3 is CASSLCRTGGRYEQYF. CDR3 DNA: TGTGCCAGCAGCTTATGTAGGACGGGAGGGCGCTACGAGCAGTACTTC.

The CDR3 bases are TGTGCCAGCAGCGGGGGACTAGCGGGAGGTGGGGATACGCAGTATTTT. This encodes CASSGGLAGGGDTQYF. J is TRBJ2-3 and V is TRBV9, with 15 bases that match TRBD2. The ends lost 3 bases at V and 6 bases at J; junction bases unmatched: 5. Germline assignment: CDR1 SGDLS and CDR2 YYNGEE. This CDR3 is built from 16 residues.